The TCR beta chain described here comes from a study of blood T cell repertoires in COVID-19. Study context: T cells, B-cell-depleted T cells, or PBMCs provided the cDNA or gDNA that served as material.

Losses at the gene ends were 4 bases for V and 6 bases for J; bases not matched to a gene: 12. In germline, CDR1 is MGHRA, CDR2 YSYEKL. CDR3 length equals 17 residues. Some clones are missing from TCRdb's copy, which holds only in-frame ones; the method was immunoSEQ multiplex PCR. The data show some 210,000 clones, with approximately 80% seen just once and around 9% held by the top ten. The sequence was obtained from a middle-aged man who had recovered from COVID-19. The sequenced sample consisted of PBMCs or T cells enriched from blood (not recorded which). The chain combines TRBV4-1 with TRBJ2-3; 11 bases map to TRBD2. In DNA, the CDR3 is TGCGCCAGCAGCCCGACTAGCGGGGAGTCCGAAATGGATACGCAGTATTTT. Translation gives CASSPTSGESEMDTQYF.